One and the same sample provided the 24 T cell receptor beta chains below, sequenced in a study of T cell responses to AZD1222 COVID-19 vaccine. Clones were sequenced by immunoSEQ multiplex PCR, and TCRdb holds only the in-frame ones, with some missing. The table records 90,000 to 150,000 clones, roughly nine tenths of them present only once. Source: peripheral blood, taken on day 0 of AZD1222 vaccination. These receptors were taken from an adult in good health.

The chain links TRBV20-1 to TRBJ2-7; TRBD1 or TRBD2 may be the D gene (5 bases each). The V end lost 6 bases, the J end lost 4 bases, and 10 bases lay between the germline ends. Germline CDR1 and CDR2: DFQATT and SNEGSKA (reference sequence). This CDR3 has 11 residues. This chain's CDR3 is CSAPGPYEQYF. For the CDR3, the DNA is TGCAGTGCCCCGGGGCCTTACGAGCAGTACTTC.

The V and J genes are TRBV5-4 and TRBJ2-7; TRBD1 aligns across 8 bases. Germline V lookup: CDR1 SGHNT, CDR2 YYREEE (reference sequence). This CDR3 comprises 13 residues. The V and J ends lost 7 bases and 4 bases, in that order; junction bases with no gene match: 7. The CDR3 sequence: CASRGTGDYEQYF. CDR3 nucleotide sequence: TGTGCCAGCCGTGGGACAGGAGATTACGAGCAGTACTTC.

V is TRBV3-1 (or the pseudogene TRBV3-2) and J is TRBJ2-1; D might be TRBD2 (5 bases). The CDR3 covers 12 residues. The germline CDR1 and CDR2 sequences are LGHDT and YNNKEL (reference sequence). The V end was cut by 4 bases, the J end by 12 bases, with 13 bases between. CDR3 sequence reads: CASSRTGPWQFF. Written as DNA, the CDR3 is TGTGCCAGCAGCCGGACTGGGCCGTGGCAGTTCTTC.

This clone was seen just once. This chain links TRBV19 with TRBJ1-6; D gene unclear. In germline, CDR1 is LNHDA, CDR2 SQIVND (reference sequence). The CDR3 consists of 16 residues. Trimming left V 1 base short and J 0 bases short, with 7 bases between. CDR3 sequence: CASSIGRSSYNSPLHF. In DNA form, the CDR3 reads TGTGCCAGTAGTATAGGGAGGAGCTCCTATAATTCACCCCTCCACTTT.

This chain connects TRBV7-8 to TRBJ2-2; D is uncertain. The germline gives CDR1 SGHVS, CDR2 FQNEAQ. This CDR3 has 13 amino acids. Trimming pared 1 base from V and 4 bases from J, leaving 4 bases between. In nucleotides, the CDR3 is TGTGCCAGCAGCTTAGATGGCACCGGGGAGCTGTTTTTT. It codes for CASSLDGTGELFF.

This clone occurred once. This sequence joins TRBV27 and TRBJ2-3, with 9 bases fitting TRBD2. J gave up 1 base and V 5 bases, and 7 bases lay outside the gene matches. Germline CDR1 MNHEY, CDR2 SMNVEV (reference sequence). The CDR3 covers 16 residues. The CDR3 protein is CASSRTSVPGTDTQYF. In nucleotides, the CDR3 is TGTGCCAGCAGTAGGACTAGCGTCCCCGGCACAGATACGCAGTATTTT.

This chain uses TRBV5-6 with TRBJ2-5; 11 nucleotides match TRBD2. Trimming took 0 bases from V and 0 from J; bases not matched to a gene: 7. The CDR3 length is 18 residues. Germline V lookup: CDR1 SGHDT, CDR2 YYEEEE. The CDR3 is CASSLVLAGGTYQETQYF. In DNA, the CDR3 is TGTGCCAGCAGCTTGGTGCTAGCGGGAGGCACATACCAAGAGACCCAGTACTTC.

The V gene is TRBV29-1, the J gene TRBJ2-5; 11 bases are shared with TRBD2. The CDR3 length is 13 residues. The germline V gene encodes CDR1 SQVTM and CDR2 ANQGSEA. V was clipped by 7 bases and J by 5 bases; unmatched bases: 6. The CDR3 is CSGISGRGETQYF. The CDR3 DNA sequence: TGCAGCGGGATTAGCGGGAGGGGGGAGACCCAGTACTTC.

The chain combines TRBV20-1 with TRBJ1-4; 9 positions match TRBD1. In germline, CDR1 is DFQATT, CDR2 SNEGSKA (reference sequence). The CDR3 is made up of 14 amino acids. The junction had 7 bases not matched to a gene; V was cut back by 3 bases and J by 8 bases. The CDR3 loop is CSASRGTGLEKLFF. The CDR3 DNA reads as TGCAGTGCTAGTCGGGGGACAGGGCTGGAAAAACTGTTTTTT.

The chain links TRBV30 to TRBJ2-1; no clear D gene. Trimming shortened V by 3 bases and J by 7 bases, and 7 bases separated the two germline ends. The CDR3 has 11 amino acids. Germline loops: CDR1 GTSNPN, CDR2 SVGIG (reference sequence). The CDR3 coding sequence is TGTGCCTGGAGCGGTTCGAATGAGCAGTTCTTC. Translation: CAWSGSNEQFF. The full variable domain, in which reference TRBV30 and TRBJ2-1 provide the parts outside the CDR3, is SQTIHQWPATLVQPVGSPLSLECTVEGTSNPNLYWYRQAAGRGLQLLFYSVGIGQISSEVPQNLSASRPQDRQFILSSKKLLLSDSGFYLCAWSGSNEQFFGPGTRLTVL.

This chain joins TRBV5-5 and TRBJ1-5, with D possibly being TRBD1 (5 bases). Per germline, CDR1 SGHKS and CDR2 YYEKEE (reference sequence). The CDR3 consists of 16 residues. Trimming removed 4 bases from V and 7 bases from J, with 21 bases in between. The CDR3 sequence is CASSRNEGARSQPQHF. CDR3 coding DNA: TGTGCCAGCAGCCGGAACGAAGGGGCGCGTAGCCAGCCCCAGCATTTT.

V gene TRBV6-2 or TRBV6-3 combines with J gene TRBJ1-5, with 8 bases aligning to TRBD1. Trimming cost V 2 bases and J 4 bases; bases outside gene matches: 16. The CDR3 loop spans 19 amino acids. Per germline, CDR1 MNHEY and CDR2 SVGEGT. The CDR3 reads CASSYTPIPPRTGNQPQHF. The CDR3 nucleotides read TGTGCCAGCAGTTACACTCCCATTCCGCCCCGGACAGGGAATCAGCCCCAGCATTTT.

This clone has only a few counts. This chain joins TRBV25-1 and TRBJ1-4; D ambiguous. Between the trimmed V and J ends, which lost 2 bases and 7 bases, there was a span of 11 bases. This CDR3 is 14 amino acids long. The germline gives CDR1 MGHDK, CDR2 SYGVNS. The CDR3 reads CASSEGLWGEKLFF. As DNA, the CDR3 is TGTGCCAGCAGTGAAGGGCTCTGGGGTGAAAAACTGTTTTTT. The full variable domain, rest sourced from reference TRBV25-1 and TRBJ1-4, is EADIYQTPRYLVIGTGKKITLECSQTMGHDKMYWYQQDPGMELHLIHYSYGVNSTEKGDLSSESTVSRIRTEHFPLTLESARPSHTSQYLCASSEGLWGEKLFFGSGTQLSVL.

The V and J genes are TRBV19 and TRBJ1-1; D is perhaps TRBD1 (6 bases). Trimming stripped 9 bases from V and 5 bases from J, with 13 bases between. The CDR3 is 12 amino acids. CDR1 and CDR2 (germline): LNHDA, SQIVND (reference sequence). CDR3 nucleotide sequence: TGTGCCAGCCACAGGGACCGGACTGAAGCTTTCTTT. It yields the protein CASHRDRTEAFF.

The chain combines TRBV7-3 with TRBJ2-1; D unclear. The length of the CDR3 is 16 residues. CDR1 and CDR2 from the germline V gene are SGHTA and FQGTGA. The V gene lost 1 base and the J gene lost 0 bases, with 10 bases spanning the gap. CDR3 DNA: TGTGCCAGCAGCTTAAACGCCCCGAGCTCCTACAATGAGCAGTTCTTC. This codes for CASSLNAPSSYNEQFF. The full variable domain, with the rest looked up from reference TRBV7-3 and TRBJ2-1, is GAGVSQTPSNKVTEKGKYVELRCDPISGHTALYWYRQSLGQGPEFLIYFQGTGAADDSGLPNDRFFAVRPEGSVSTLKIQRTERGDSAVYLCASSLNAPSSYNEQFFGPGTRLTVL.

A single count supports this clone. The gene calls are TRBV2 and TRBJ1-4; D may be TRBD1 (5 bases). This CDR3 has 14 residues. The germline V gene encodes CDR1 SNHLY and CDR2 FYNNEI. Trimming shortened V by 6 bases and J by 8 bases, and 16 bases separated the two germline ends. The chain's CDR3 is CASRKGVPGEKLFF. CDR3 nucleotide sequence: TGTGCCAGCAGAAAAGGGGTCCCGGGAGAAAAACTGTTTTTT.

The rearrangement links TRBV11-2 to TRBJ1-5; D is uncertain. This CDR3 is built from 15 residues. V shed 5 bases and J shed 5 bases, with 16 bases lying between them. Per germline, CDR1 SGHAT and CDR2 FQNNGV. The CDR3 coding sequence is TGTGCCAGCAGCCCTAAGGGTAGGACGGATCAGCCCCAGCATTTT. The encoded protein is CASSPKGRTDQPQHF.

The chain uses TRBV2 and TRBJ1-4; weak D call: TRBD1 (5 bases). Trimming left V 6 bases short and J 3 bases short, with 8 bases between. CDR1 and CDR2 (germline): SNHLY, FYNNEI. The CDR3 totals 13 residues. CDR3 coding DNA: TGTGCCAGCAGGGCGGGGCCTAATGAAAAACTGTTTTTT. The encoded protein is CASRAGPNEKLFF.

The rearrangement links TRBV3-1 (or the pseudogene TRBV3-2) to TRBJ1-1; D ambiguous. Between the trimmed V and J ends, which lost 4 bases and 3 bases, there was a span of 12 bases. Germline assignment: CDR1 LGHDT and CDR2 YNNKEL (reference sequence). The CDR3 loop spans 14 amino acids. DNA of the CDR3: TGTGCCAGCAGCCTCGGGGTACGGGACACTGAAGCTTTCTTT. This sequence encodes CASSLGVRDTEAFF.

CDR3 in amino acids: CASSSATGGYTF. CDR3 sequence (DNA): TGTGCCAGCAGTTCGGCGACAGGGGGCTACACCTTC. The chain links TRBV27 to TRBJ1-2; TRBD1 agrees at 7 bases. With V trimmed by 4 bases and J by 8 bases, 4 bases remained unmatched. Germline CDR1 and CDR2: MNHEY and SMNVEV (reference sequence). The CDR3 sequence is 12 residues long.

V and J are TRBV19 and TRBJ1-1, with TRBD1 matching 7 bases. V lost 1 base to trimming and J lost 3 bases; unmatched junction nucleotides: 5. This CDR3 has 15 residues. Germline values: CDR1 LNHDA, CDR2 SQIVND (reference sequence). As DNA, the CDR3 is TGTGCCAGTAGTATAGGCGAGGGGGCGCACACTGAAGCTTTCTTT. Its protein is CASSIGEGAHTEAFF.

The V gene is TRBV27, the J gene TRBJ2-5, with 7 bases matching TRBD2. The CDR3 is 14 amino acids. The trim removed 5 bases at V and 6 bases at J, leaving 9 bases unmatched. Germline CDR1 reads MNHEY; CDR2 reads SMNVEV (reference sequence). This CDR3 reads CASSPSGLSKTQYF. The DNA for the CDR3 is TGTGCCAGCAGTCCCTCGGGACTAAGCAAGACCCAGTACTTC.

The CDR3 DNA reads TGTGCCAGCAGCAGCTCCGTGAACACTGAAGCTTTCTTT. Translation gives CASSSSVNTEAFF. The rearrangement uses TRBV7-9 and TRBJ1-1; unclear D gene. The CDR3 has 13 residues. In germline, CDR1 is SEHNR, CDR2 FQNEAQ (reference sequence). V lost 5 bases to trimming and J lost 0 bases, with 7 bases between them.

This sequence joins TRBV5-4 and TRBJ2-1; 10 nucleotides line up with TRBD1. The germline V gene encodes CDR1 SGHNT and CDR2 YYREEE (reference sequence). CDR3 length: 15 residues. V lost 4 bases and J lost 6; bases outside the gene matches: 7. CDR3 sequence reads: CASSLPGQGINEQFF. The CDR3 nucleotides are TGTGCCAGCAGCCTGCCGGGACAGGGGATCAATGAGCAGTTCTTC.